Sequencing of this T cell receptor beta chain was carried out in a study of naive and memory T cell subsets. Study results and caveats: The RNA method is potentially sensitive to activation and differentiation changes.

The germline gives CDR1 MGHDK, CDR2 SYGVNS. The CDR3 has 16 residues. Trimming cost V 3 bases and J 3 bases; bases outside gene matches: 3. The SP2 primer and nested alpha and beta constant region primers amplified ligated cDNA in four rounds. One entry per CDR3 protein, called by TCRdb with MiXCR from the UMI-ligation and nested PCR reads. The repertoire has tens of thousands of distinct CDR3 sequences, approximately 6% of them found once; the top ten carry 6% to 8%. This clonotype was observed at least ten times. Its antigen is undetermined. As for treatment: skin biopsy from PPD injection site in Mantoux-positive individual. The library had UMIs added by 3' ligation of an oligonucleotide to TCR cDNA. Skin biopsies came from PPD injection sites in Mantoux-positive individuals.

This sample comprised skin, obtained from a tuberculin skin test site. V is TRBV25-1 and J is TRBJ2-2; 11 bases fit TRBD1. This sequence was found in an adult in good health. CDR3 sequence reads: CASSDPGQGDTGELFF. The CDR3 bases are TGTGCCAGCAGTGACCCGGGACAGGGGGACACCGGGGAGCTGTTTTTT.